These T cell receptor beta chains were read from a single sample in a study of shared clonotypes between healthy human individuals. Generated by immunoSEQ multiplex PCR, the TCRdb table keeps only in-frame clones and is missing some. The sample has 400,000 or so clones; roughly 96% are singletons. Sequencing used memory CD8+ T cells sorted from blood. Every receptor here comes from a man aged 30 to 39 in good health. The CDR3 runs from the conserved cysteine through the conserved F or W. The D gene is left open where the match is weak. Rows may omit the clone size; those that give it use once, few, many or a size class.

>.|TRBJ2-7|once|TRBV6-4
CASRLDSPYEQYF
TGTGCCAGCAGATTGGACAGCCCCTACGAGCAGTACTTC
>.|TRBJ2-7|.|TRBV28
CASTRPGLSYEQYF
TGTGCCAGCACCCGACCGGGACTCTCCTACGAGCAGTACTTC
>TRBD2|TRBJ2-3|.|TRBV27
CASSFFLASGSPTDTQYF
TGTGCCAGCAGTTTCTTCTTGGCTAGCGGAAGCCCCACAGATACGCAGTATTTT
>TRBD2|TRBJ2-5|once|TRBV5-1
CASSLSAGGETQYF
TGCGCCAGCAGCTTGTCTGCGGGGGGGGAGACCCAGTACTTC
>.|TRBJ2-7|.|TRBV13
CASSLPAGGSYEQYF
TGTGCCAGCAGCTTACCCGCAGGAGGATCCTACGAGCAGTACTTC
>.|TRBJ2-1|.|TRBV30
CAWSVLVSYNEQFF
TGTGCCTGGAGTGTACTAGTTTCCTACAATGAGCAGTTCTTC
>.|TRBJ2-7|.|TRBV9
CASSAQSFSDEQYF
TGTGCCAGCAGCGCCCAAAGCTTTTCCGACGAGCAGTACTTC
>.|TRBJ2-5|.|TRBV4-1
CASSQGASETQYF
TGCGCCAGCAGCCAAGGAGCTAGCGAGACCCAGTACTTC
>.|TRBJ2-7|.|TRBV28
CASSFPGEQYF
TGTGCCAGCAGTTTCCCAGGGGAGCAGTACTTC
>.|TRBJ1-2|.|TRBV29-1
CSVVVVGSGYTF
TGCAGCGTTGTGGTGGTAGGGAGTGGCTACACCTTC
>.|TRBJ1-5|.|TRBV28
CASSLSGNQPQHF
TGTGCCAGCAGTTTGTCAGGCAATCAGCCCCAGCATTTT
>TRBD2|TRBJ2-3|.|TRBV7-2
CASSSVTSGSTDTQYF
TGTGCCAGCAGCTCAGTCACTAGCGGGAGTACAGATACGCAGTATTTT
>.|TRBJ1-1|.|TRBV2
CASIKEGTEAFF
TGTGCCAGCATCAAGGAGGGCACTGAAGCTTTCTTT
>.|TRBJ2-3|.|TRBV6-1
CASSPGEVADTQYF
TGTGCCAGCAGTCCGGGAGAGGTCGCAGATACGCAGTATTTT
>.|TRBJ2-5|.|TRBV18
CASSPQGGLQETQYF
TGTGCCAGCTCACCACAGGGGGGGTTACAAGAGACCCAGTACTTC
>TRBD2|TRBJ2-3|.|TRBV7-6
CASSSGLAGGGTQYF
TGTGCCAGCAGCTCGGGACTAGCGGGAGGAGGGACGCAGTATTTT
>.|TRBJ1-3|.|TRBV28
CASSSTPSGNTIYF
TGTGCCAGCAGTTCGACACCGTCTGGAAACACCATATATTTT
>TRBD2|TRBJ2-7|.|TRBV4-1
CASSPSLAGVLSYEQYF
TGCGCCAGCAGCCCTTCTTTAGCGGGAGTCCTCTCCTACGAGCAGTACTTC
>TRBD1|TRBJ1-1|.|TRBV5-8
CASSPTGSMNTEAFF
TGTGCCAGCAGCCCGACAGGGTCGATGAACACTGAAGCTTTCTTT
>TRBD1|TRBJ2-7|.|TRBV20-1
CSARTGGQQYF
TGCAGTGCTAGGACAGGGGGCCAGCAGTACTTC
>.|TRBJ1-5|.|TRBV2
CASSDEGLMPNQPQHF
TGTGCCAGCAGTGATGAGGGGCTGATGCCCAATCAGCCCCAGCATTTT
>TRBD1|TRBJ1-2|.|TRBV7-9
CASSRDRGGYTF
TGTGCCAGCAGCCGGGACAGGGGTGGCTACACCTTC
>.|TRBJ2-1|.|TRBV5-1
CASSLGTQNEQFF
TGCGCCAGCAGCTTGGGTACCCAAAATGAGCAGTTCTTC
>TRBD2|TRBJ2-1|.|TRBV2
CASSGASGRIEQFF
TGTGCCAGCAGTGGGGCTAGCGGGAGGATTGAGCAGTTCTTC
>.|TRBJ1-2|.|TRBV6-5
CASSTLDSLYGYTF
TGTGCCAGCAGTACCTTAGACAGCTTGTATGGCTACACCTTC
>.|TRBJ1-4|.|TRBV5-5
CASSPMAGLATNEKLFF
TGTGCCAGCAGCCCCATGGCCGGACTCGCAACTAATGAAAAACTGTTTTTT
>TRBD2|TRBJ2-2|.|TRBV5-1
CASSVRGRAGSTGELFF
TGCGCCAGCAGCGTCAGAGGGAGGGCCGGGAGCACCGGGGAGCTGTTTTTT
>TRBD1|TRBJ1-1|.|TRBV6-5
CASSPIRGIGTEAFF
TGTGCCAGCAGTCCAATCAGGGGGATAGGCACTGAAGCTTTCTTT
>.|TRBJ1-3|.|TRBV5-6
CASSLVGSGNTIYF
TGTGCCAGCAGCTTGGTGGGGTCTGGAAACACCATATATTTT
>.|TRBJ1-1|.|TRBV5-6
CASSRGRSNTEAFF
TGTGCCAGCAGCCGAGGACGGAGCAACACTGAAGCTTTCTTT
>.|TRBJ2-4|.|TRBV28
CASSLKTGRALVALAKNIQYF
TGTGCCAGCAGCCTTAAGACCGGTCGGGCTCTAGTTGCTTTAGCCAAAAACATTCAGTACTTC